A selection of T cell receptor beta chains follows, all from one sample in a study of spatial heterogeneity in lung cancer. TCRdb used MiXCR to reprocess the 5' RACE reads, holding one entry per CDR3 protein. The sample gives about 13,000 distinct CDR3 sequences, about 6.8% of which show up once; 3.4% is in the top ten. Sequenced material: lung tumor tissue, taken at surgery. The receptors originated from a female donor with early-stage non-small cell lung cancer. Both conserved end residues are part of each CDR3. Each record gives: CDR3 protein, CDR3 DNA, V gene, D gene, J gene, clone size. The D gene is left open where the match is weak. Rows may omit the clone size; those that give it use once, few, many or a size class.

CASSYSEREVYEQYF	TGTGCCAGCAGTTACTCGGAGCGGGAGGTTTACGAGCAGTACTTC	TRBV6-2/TRBV6-3	TRBD2	TRBJ2-7	many
CSASVTPSTDTQYF	TGCAGTGCTAGTGTAACTCCCAGCACAGATACGCAGTATTTT	TRBV20-1	-	TRBJ2-3	few
CASRSPGTGVYEQYF	TGCGCCAGCAGATCCCCCGGGACAGGGGTCTACGAGCAGTACTTC	TRBV5-1	TRBD1	TRBJ2-7	many
CASRRRAWGTDTQYF	TGTGCCAGCAGACGCCGGGCGTGGGGGACAGATACGCAGTATTTT	TRBV28	-	TRBJ2-3	many
CASGLPTGPQVETQYF	TGTGCTAGTGGTTTGCCTACCGGGCCCCAAGTAGAGACCCAGTACTTC	TRBV12-5	-	TRBJ2-5	many
CASSLDGAGGNTIYF	TGTGCCAGCAGCTTAGATGGCGCAGGGGGAAACACCATATATTTT	TRBV7-2	-	TRBJ1-3	few
CASSQADTQYF	TGTGCCAGCAGCCAAGCAGATACGCAGTATTTT	TRBV3-1	-	TRBJ2-3	many
CASSPGTEETQYF	TGTGCCAGCTCGCCCGGGACAGAAGAGACCCAGTACTTC	TRBV18	TRBD1	TRBJ2-5	medium-sized
CSVGGEGQPQHF	TGCAGCGTTGGAGGGGAGGGACAGCCCCAGCATTTT	TRBV29-1	-	TRBJ1-5	many
CASSLEAGMPPNEQFF	TGTGCCAGCAGCTTAGAGGCGGGAATGCCCCCGAATGAGCAGTTCTTC	TRBV7-2	-	TRBJ2-1	many
CATQQVPQPQHF	TGTGCCACACAGCAGGTTCCACAGCCCCAGCATTTT	TRBV19	-	TRBJ1-5	-
CASSPGTSSYNEQFF	TGTGCCAGCAGCCCTGGGACTAGCTCCTACAATGAGCAGTTCTTC	TRBV4-2	TRBD2	TRBJ2-1	many